What follows are 8 T cell receptor beta chains derived from one specimen sequenced in a study of glioma-infiltrating T cells. Using RNA template, CDR3s of TCR alpha and beta were amplified with iRepertoire arm-PCR. One entry per CDR3 protein, called by TCRdb with MiXCR from the multiplex PCR reads. The sample has around 130,000 distinct CDR3 sequences, under 30% seen once. What was sequenced was glioma tissue, nonneoplastic brain tissue, or PBMCs (not recorded which). The receptors were gathered from a human donor with low-grade glioma or glioblastoma, undergoing nonglioma brain surgery, or in good health (not recorded which).

This clonotype was counted between two and nine times. The chain uses TRBV20-1 and TRBJ2-6, with 10 bases aligning to TRBD2. The V and J ends lost 1 base and 2 bases, in that order; junction bases with no gene match: 8. Germline lookup yields CDR1 DFQATT and CDR2 SNEGSKA (reference sequence). This CDR3 has 18 amino acids. CDR3 region: CSARAVSGGQAGANVLTF. The CDR3 coding sequence is TGCAGTGCTAGAGCGGTTAGCGGGGGGCAGGCTGGGGCCAACGTCCTGACTTTC.

The CDR3 coding sequence is TGTGCCAGCAGTTACTCGCGGAAAGTGAACACTGAAGCTTTCTTT. Translated: CASSYSRKVNTEAFF. This chain joins TRBV6-2 or TRBV6-3 and TRBJ1-1; D call uncertain. The ends were cut back, 0 bases at V and 0 bases at J, with 8 bases in the middle. The V gene's germline CDR1 is MNHEY and CDR2 SVGEGT. The CDR3 is 15 amino acids.

This clonotype was counted at least ten times. The rearrangement uses TRBV20-1 and TRBJ1-1; possibly TRBD1 for D (5 bases). V was pared by 0 bases and J by 4 bases, with 12 bases between. Germline CDR1 reads DFQATT; CDR2 reads SNEGSKA (reference sequence). The CDR3 loop spans 14 amino acids. The CDR3 reads CSARDLRAGTEAFF. Here the CDR3 DNA reads TGCAGTGCTAGAGATCTCAGGGCCGGCACTGAAGCTTTCTTT.

The chain combines TRBV7-2 with TRBJ1-1, with a possible D match to TRBD1 (6 bases). The CDR3 is made up of 14 amino acids. The V and J ends lost 1 base and 5 bases respectively, with 11 bases between them. Germline lookup yields CDR1 SGHTA and CDR2 FQGNSA. The CDR3, as DNA: TGTGCCAGCAGCTTAGTGGGAGGACAGACTGAAGCTTTCTTT. Translating it yields CASSLVGGQTEAFF.

At least ten counts were recorded for this clonotype. V is TRBV6-1 and J is TRBJ2-3; D may be TRBD1 (5 bases). V was trimmed by 2 bases and J by 4 bases, leaving 10 bases between them. CDR1 is MNHNS, CDR2 SASEGT, per germline. There are 14 residues in the CDR3. CDR3 loop: CASSELEGADTQYF. The CDR3 DNA reads as TGTGCCAGCAGTGAATTGGAAGGGGCAGATACGCAGTATTTT.

The table lists this clonotype with many counts. CDR3 DNA: TGTGCCAGCAGGCTGCGAGGGGAGACCCAGTACTTC. This codes for CASRLRGETQYF. The V gene is TRBV6-1, the J gene TRBJ2-5, with D maybe TRBD2 (5 bases). The V and J ends lost 6 bases and 5 bases respectively, with 10 bases between them. The CDR3 runs to 12 residues. The germline CDR1 and CDR2 sequences are MNHNS and SASEGT.

The J gene is TRBJ2-1, the V gene TRBV29-1; D remains unclear. V shed 1 base and J shed 6 bases, with 7 bases lying between them. The CDR3 spans 12 residues. Germline assignment: CDR1 SQVTM and CDR2 ANQGSEA. As DNA, the CDR3 is TGCAGCGTTGAAGCCGCTTCCAATGAGCAGTTCTTC. Its translation is CSVEAASNEQFF.

The chain combines TRBV7-2 with TRBJ2-5; D is ambiguous. The CDR3 is 15 residues long. Germline values: CDR1 SGHTA, CDR2 FQGNSA. Trimming took 1 base from V and 4 from J, leaving 13 bases between them. The CDR3 is CASSLGLNTRETQYF. The CDR3 DNA reads TGTGCCAGCAGCTTAGGCCTCAACACTCGAGAGACCCAGTACTTC.